This paragraph covers one TCR beta chain sequence. The antigen is undetermined. The sample belongs to a study of T-cell reconstitution after alpha-beta-depleted transplantation in children. General study points: T-cell numbers and diversity one year post-transplant derived largely from freshly generated T cells. Two months or so post-transplant, alpha-beta T cells reportedly derived from several hundred expanded graft clones. The high TCRbeta diversity at day 60 in some patients came from surviving recipient T cells and thymic progenitors.

The CDR3 is 16 residues long. Germline values: CDR1 SGHRS, CDR2 YFSETQ. Trimming cost V 8 bases and J 5 bases; bases outside gene matches: 16. Unique molecular identifiers were incorporated into the prepared TCRbeta library. Each CDR3 protein is one row after TCRdb ran MiXCR on the PCR reads. Among some 830,000 distinct CDR3 sequences listed, 15% to 20% were seen once. Source: PBMCs, mostly from graft donor cells, taken 360 days after TCRalphabeta/CD19-depleted stem cell transplant. The TCR originated in a male patient younger than 18 who had a stem cell transplant for acute lymphoblastic leukemia, so the T cells may come from the graft donor. The V call is TRBV5-1, the J call TRBJ1-2; TRBD1 matches 9 bases. CDR3 DNA: TGCGCCAGTAAGCCCACCTACAGGGGGCGCAAGTATGGCTACACCTTC. It translates to CASKPTYRGRKYGYTF. Together with reference TRBV5-1 and TRBJ1-2, the CDR3 gives the full variable domain: KAGVTQTPRYLIKTRGQQVTLSCSPISGHRSVSWYQQTPGQGLQFLFEYFSETQRNKGNFPGRFSGRQFSNSRSEMNVSTLELGDSALYLCASKPTYRGRKYGYTFGSGTRLTVV.